A selection of T cell receptor beta chains follows, all from one sample in a study of blood T cell repertoires in COVID-19. This table comes from immunoSEQ multiplex PCR, and its TCRdb copy is limited to in-frame clones, with some not included. The sample yields some 78,000 clones, roughly 84% seen once. Sequenced: peripheral blood. The receptors shown here come from a man aged 45-60 years with acute or convalescent COVID-19. Each CDR3 is given with its conserved first and last residue. The order of the fields is D gene, clone size, J gene, V gene, CDR3 DNA, CDR3 protein. A D gene is named only where the DNA matches it firmly. Size is omitted from some rows. Given values are once, few, many or a class for expanded clones.

>-|-|TRBJ1-2|TRBV24-1
TGTGCCACCAGTGATGAAACAGTGGATGTGGGTGGCTACACCTTC
CATSDETVDVGGYTF
>TRBD1|-|TRBJ2-7|TRBV15
TGTGCCACAAACCGGGACAGGGGGGCCTACGAGCAGTACTTC
CATNRDRGAYEQYF
>TRBD2|-|TRBJ2-3|TRBV5-5
TGTGCCAGCAGCTTGGCCGGGGGGACAGATACGCAGTATTTT
CASSLAGGTDTQYF
>TRBD2|-|TRBJ2-5|TRBV14
TGTGCCAGCAGCCAAGGATTCCTAGCGGGAGGAGAGACCCAGTACTTC
CASSQGFLAGGETQYF
>TRBD1|-|TRBJ1-2|TRBV25-1
TGTGCCAGCCACTCAGGGGGCACCCCCCGGGGCTACACCTTC
CASHSGGTPRGYTF
>TRBD2|once|TRBJ2-2|TRBV3-1/TRBV3-2
TGTGCCAGCAGCCACGGACCTAGCGGATTTAACACCGGGGAGCTGTTTTTT
CASSHGPSGFNTGELFF
>-|-|TRBJ2-7|TRBV21-1
TGTGCCAGCAGGCCAACTGACTCCCAAAACTACGAGCAGTACTTC
CASRPTDSQNYEQYF
>TRBD1|-|TRBJ1-2|TRBV7-6
TGTGCCAGCAGCTTTCCAGGGGGCTATGGCTACACCTTC
CASSFPGGYGYTF
>TRBD1|-|TRBJ2-7|TRBV19
TGTGCCAGTAGTATTCGACGGGACAGGGACGAGCAGTACTTC
CASSIRRDRDEQYF
>-|-|TRBJ1-4|TRBV15
TGTGCCACCAGCAGAGGTGGAGGGAGCGTTGCTAATGAAAAACTGTTTTTT
CATSRGGGSVANEKLFF
>TRBD1|-|TRBJ1-2|TRBV28
TGTGCCAGCAGTCAGGGACAGGGTATTCTTACCTTC
CASSQGQGILTF
>-|-|TRBJ1-2|TRBV6-5
TGTGCCAGCGGGAGGGCAAACTATGGCTACACCTTC
CASGRANYGYTF
>TRBD1|once|TRBJ1-2|TRBV25-1
TGTGCCAGCAGTTTGTTAGGACAGGGGCCGGGTGGCTACACCTTC
CASSLLGQGPGGYTF
>TRBD1|-|TRBJ1-4|TRBV27
TGTGCCAGCAGTTTAAGGGCAGGGGGCGCGGGAAAACTGTTTTTT
CASSLRAGGAGKLFF
>-|-|TRBJ2-6|TRBV11-2
TGTGCCAGCAGCCTACAGGGTCTTAGCTCTGGGGCCAACGTCCTGACTTTC
CASSLQGLSSGANVLTF
>TRBD2|-|TRBJ2-7|TRBV11-2
TGTGCCAGCAGACGTCCAGGGAGGGGAGGAGGGGAGCAGTACTTC
CASRRPGRGGGEQYF
>-|-|TRBJ2-2|TRBV30
TGTGCCTGGAATACACGAAACACCGGGGAGCTGTTTTTT
CAWNTRNTGELFF
>-|-|TRBJ1-2|TRBV3-1/TRBV3-2
TGTGCCAGCAGCCAAGAGGACAGCTCGGACTATGGCTACACCTTC
CASSQEDSSDYGYTF
>TRBD1|-|TRBJ1-3|TRBV15
TGTGCCACCAGCTTCCAAACAGGGGGCTCGGCTGGAAACACCATATATTTT
CATSFQTGGSAGNTIYF
>TRBD1|-|TRBJ1-1|TRBV5-1
TGCGCCAGCAGCTCGAGGGGACAGGGGAACACTGAAGCTTTCTTT
CASSSRGQGNTEAFF
>TRBD1|-|TRBJ1-4|TRBV27
TGTGCCAGCAGTCCAACGGGACAGGGTTACGAAAAACTGTTTTTT
CASSPTGQGYEKLFF
>-|-|TRBJ1-1|TRBV24-1
TGTGCCACATGCCCCGCAGGGGCGAACACTGAAGCTTTCTTT
CATCPAGANTEAFF
>-|-|TRBJ2-5|TRBV29-1
TGCAGCGTATCACGGGAAGAGACCCAGTACTTC
CSVSREETQYF
>TRBD1|-|TRBJ1-2|TRBV5-5
TGTGCCAGCAGCTTGATGGGACAGGGTACCTATGGCTACACCTTC
CASSLMGQGTYGYTF
>-|-|TRBJ2-2|TRBV7-3
TGTGCCAGCAGCTTACAGGGGACGAACACCGGGGAGCTGTTTTTT
CASSLQGTNTGELFF
>TRBD1|-|TRBJ1-1|TRBV5-4
TGTGCCAGCAGCGCCGGACAGGGTGGTGAAGCTTTCTTT
CASSAGQGGEAFF
>TRBD1|-|TRBJ1-3|TRBV28
TGTGCCAGCAGCCTAAGACAGGGGTTGGTTGACACCATATATTTT
CASSLRQGLVDTIYF
>TRBD2|-|TRBJ2-1|TRBV12-5
TGTGCTAGTTGGGTTCGGGGGGGTGAGCAGTTCTTC
CASWVRGGEQFF
>TRBD1|-|TRBJ1-1|TRBV10-3
TGTGCCATCAGAGGACAGGGGGAAGCTTTCTTT
CAIRGQGEAFF
>TRBD1|few|TRBJ1-6|TRBV9
TGTGCCAGCAGCGTAGCAGGGGGGCTGAGTTCACCCCTCCACTTT
CASSVAGGLSSPLHF
>-|-|TRBJ2-5|TRBV4-3
TGCGCCAGCAGCCAAGCCACCTCCAGGGAGACCCAGTACTTC
CASSQATSRETQYF
>-|-|TRBJ1-1|TRBV27
TGTGCCAGCAGTTTAGATGGGGCAGTGGGCACTGAAGCTTTCTTT
CASSLDGAVGTEAFF
>TRBD1|few|TRBJ2-2|TRBV6-2/TRBV6-3
TGTGCCAGCAGTTGGGACAGGGGCGGTACGGGGGAGCTGTTTTTT
CASSWDRGGTGELFF
>-|-|TRBJ1-2|TRBV18
TGTGCCAGCTCACCGGCGGACAGCTATGGCTACACCTTC
CASSPADSYGYTF
>TRBD1|-|TRBJ1-2|TRBV4-3
TGCGCCAGCAGCCAATACACAGGGGACGACTATGGCTACACCTTC
CASSQYTGDDYGYTF
>-|-|TRBJ1-4|TRBV14
TGTGCCAGCAGCCAGGCCAGGGGTTTTGAAAAACTGTTTTTT
CASSQARGFEKLFF